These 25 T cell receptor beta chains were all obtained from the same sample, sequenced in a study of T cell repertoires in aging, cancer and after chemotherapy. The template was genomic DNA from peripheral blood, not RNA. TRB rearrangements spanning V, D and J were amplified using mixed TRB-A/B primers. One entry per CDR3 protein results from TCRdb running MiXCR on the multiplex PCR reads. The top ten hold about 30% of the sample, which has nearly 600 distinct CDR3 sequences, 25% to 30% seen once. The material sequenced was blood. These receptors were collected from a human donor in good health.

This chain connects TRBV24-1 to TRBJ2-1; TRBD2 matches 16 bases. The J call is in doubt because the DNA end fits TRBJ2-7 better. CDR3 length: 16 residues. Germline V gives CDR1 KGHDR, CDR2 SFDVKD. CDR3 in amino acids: CATSPGTSGRVHEQYF. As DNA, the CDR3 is TGTGCCACCAGTCCCGGGACTAGCGGGAGGGTCCACGAGCAGTACTTC.

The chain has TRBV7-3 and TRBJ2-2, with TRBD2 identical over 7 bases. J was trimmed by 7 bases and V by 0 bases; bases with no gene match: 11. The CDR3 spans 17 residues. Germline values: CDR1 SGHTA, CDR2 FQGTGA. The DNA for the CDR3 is TGTGCCAGCAGCTTAACAACGGGAGGAGCGAGGGGCGGGGAGCTGTTTTTT. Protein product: CASSLTTGGARGGELFF.

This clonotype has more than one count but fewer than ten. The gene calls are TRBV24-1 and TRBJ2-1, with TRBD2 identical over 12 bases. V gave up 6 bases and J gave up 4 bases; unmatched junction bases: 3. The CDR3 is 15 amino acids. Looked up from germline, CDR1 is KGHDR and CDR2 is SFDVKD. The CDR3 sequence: CATSQTSGSYNEQFF. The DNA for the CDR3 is TGTGCCACCAGTCAGACTAGCGGGAGTTACAATGAGCAGTTCTTC.

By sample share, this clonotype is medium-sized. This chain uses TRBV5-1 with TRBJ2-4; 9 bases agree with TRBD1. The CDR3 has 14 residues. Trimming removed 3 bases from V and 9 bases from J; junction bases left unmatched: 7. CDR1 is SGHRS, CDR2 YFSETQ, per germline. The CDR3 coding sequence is TGCGCCAGCAGCTGGGACAGGGAAGAGGGCATTCAGTACTTC. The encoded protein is CASSWDREEGIQYF.

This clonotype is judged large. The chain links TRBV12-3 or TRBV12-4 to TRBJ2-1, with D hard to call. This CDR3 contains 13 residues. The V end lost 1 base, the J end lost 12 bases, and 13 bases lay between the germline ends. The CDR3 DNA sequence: TGTGCCAGCAGTTTAGGGGGTTATTATGGGCAGTTCTTC. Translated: CASSLGGYYGQFF.

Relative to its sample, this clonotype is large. The CDR3 is CASSLSRVVAKNIQYF. In nucleotides, the CDR3 is TGTGCCAGCAGTTTATCAAGGGTCGTAGCCAAAAACATTCAGTACTTC. The chain has TRBV12-3 or TRBV12-4 and TRBJ2-4; D not resolved. V lost 2 bases and J lost 0, with 11 bases in between. The CDR3 is 16 amino acids.

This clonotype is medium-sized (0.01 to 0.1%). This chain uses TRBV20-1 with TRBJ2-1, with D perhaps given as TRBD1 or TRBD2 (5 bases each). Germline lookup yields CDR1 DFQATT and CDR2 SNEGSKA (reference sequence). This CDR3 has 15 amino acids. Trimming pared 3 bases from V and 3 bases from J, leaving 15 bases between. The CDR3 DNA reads TGCAGTGCTAGTCCCAATTATGGGGGCTACAATGAGCAGTTCTTC. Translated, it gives CSASPNYGGYNEQFF.

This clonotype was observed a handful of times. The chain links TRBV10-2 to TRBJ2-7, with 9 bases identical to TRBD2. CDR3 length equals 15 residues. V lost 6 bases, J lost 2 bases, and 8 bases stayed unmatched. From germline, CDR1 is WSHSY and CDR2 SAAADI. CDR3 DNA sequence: TGCGCCAGCAGCCTAATAGCGGGAGTGGCCTACGAGCAGTACTTC. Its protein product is CASSLIAGVAYEQYF.

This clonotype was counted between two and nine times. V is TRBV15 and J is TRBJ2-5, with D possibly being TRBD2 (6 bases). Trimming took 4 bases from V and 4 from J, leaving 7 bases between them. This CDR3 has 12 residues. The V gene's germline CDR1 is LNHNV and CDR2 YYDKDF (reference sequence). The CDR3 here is CATSKAGETQYF. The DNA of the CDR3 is TGTGCCACCAGCAAAGCGGGAGAGACCCAGTACTTC.

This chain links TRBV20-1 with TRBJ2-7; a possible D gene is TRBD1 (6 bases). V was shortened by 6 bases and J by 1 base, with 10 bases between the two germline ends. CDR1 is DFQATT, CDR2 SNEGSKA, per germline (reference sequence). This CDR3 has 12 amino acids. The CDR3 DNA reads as TGCAGTGCAAATCAGGGGTCCTACGAGCAGTACTTC. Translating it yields CSANQGSYEQYF.

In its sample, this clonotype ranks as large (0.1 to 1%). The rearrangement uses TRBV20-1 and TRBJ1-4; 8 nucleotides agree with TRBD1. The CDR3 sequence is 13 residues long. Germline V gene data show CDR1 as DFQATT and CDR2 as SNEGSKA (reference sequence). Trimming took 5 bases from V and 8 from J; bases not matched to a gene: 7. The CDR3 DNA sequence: TGCAGTGCTTCGGACAGGGTGAGAGAAAAACTGTTTTTT. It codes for CSASDRVREKLFF.

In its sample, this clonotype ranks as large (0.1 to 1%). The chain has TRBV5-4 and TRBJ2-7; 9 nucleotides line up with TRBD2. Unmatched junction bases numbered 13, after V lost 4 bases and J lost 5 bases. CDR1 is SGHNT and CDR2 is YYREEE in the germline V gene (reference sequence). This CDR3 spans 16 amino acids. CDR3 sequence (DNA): TGTGCCAGCAGCCCCCCCGCGGGGGGGAGTGTCCACGAGCAGTACTTC. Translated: CASSPPAGGSVHEQYF. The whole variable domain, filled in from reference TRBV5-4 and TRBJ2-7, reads ETGVTQSPTHLIKTRGQQVTLRCSSQSGHNTVSWYQQALGQGPQFIFQYYREEENGRGNFPPRFSGLQFPNYSSELNVNALELDDSALYLCASSPPAGGSVHEQYFGPGTRLTVT.

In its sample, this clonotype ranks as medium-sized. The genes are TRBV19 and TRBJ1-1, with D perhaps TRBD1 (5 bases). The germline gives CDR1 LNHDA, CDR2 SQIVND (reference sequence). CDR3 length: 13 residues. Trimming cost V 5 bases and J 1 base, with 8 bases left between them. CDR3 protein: CASSGRGNTEAFF. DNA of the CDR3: TGTGCCAGTAGTGGAAGGGGGAACACTGAAGCTTTCTTT.

CDR3 sequence (DNA): TGCAGCGGCGGACTAGCGGGCACCGGGGAGCTGTTTTTT. It specifies CSGGLAGTGELFF. This chain joins TRBV29-1 and TRBJ2-2; 11 positions agree with TRBD2. The CDR3 has 13 residues. Germline-derived CDR1 and CDR2 are SQVTM and ANQGSEA. With 7 bases clipped from V and 4 bases from J, the junction kept 2 bases outside the gene matches.

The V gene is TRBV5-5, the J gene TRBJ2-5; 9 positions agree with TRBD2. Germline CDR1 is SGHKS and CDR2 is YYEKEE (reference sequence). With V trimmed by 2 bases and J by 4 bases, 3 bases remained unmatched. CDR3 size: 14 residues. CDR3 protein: CASSLGAGGETQYF. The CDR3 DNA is TGTGCCAGCAGCTTAGGAGCGGGAGGAGAGACCCAGTACTTC.

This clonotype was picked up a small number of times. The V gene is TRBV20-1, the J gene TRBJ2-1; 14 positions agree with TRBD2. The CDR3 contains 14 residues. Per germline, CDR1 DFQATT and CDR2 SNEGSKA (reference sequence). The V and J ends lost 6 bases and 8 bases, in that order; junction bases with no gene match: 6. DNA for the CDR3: TGCAGTGCCCCGACTAGCGGGAGGGCCTATGAGCAGTTCTTC. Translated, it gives CSAPTSGRAYEQFF.

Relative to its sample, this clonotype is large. Here the CDR3 DNA reads TGTGCCAGCAGTTCTCATATCAGGGGGAGCTCCTACGAGCAGTACTTC. Translated: CASSSHIRGSSYEQYF. The chain employs TRBV6-6 and TRBJ2-7; 7 bases are a match to TRBD1. V lost 4 bases, J lost 0 bases, and 9 bases stayed unmatched. The CDR3 contains 16 residues. CDR1 MNHNY and CDR2 SVGAGI come from the germline V gene (reference sequence).

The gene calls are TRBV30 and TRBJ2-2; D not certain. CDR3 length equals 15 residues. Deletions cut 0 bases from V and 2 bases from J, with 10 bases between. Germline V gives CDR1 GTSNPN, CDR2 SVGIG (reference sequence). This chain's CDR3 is CAWSVQRVNTGELFF. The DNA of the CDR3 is TGTGCCTGGAGTGTACAACGTGTAAACACCGGGGAGCTGTTTTTT.

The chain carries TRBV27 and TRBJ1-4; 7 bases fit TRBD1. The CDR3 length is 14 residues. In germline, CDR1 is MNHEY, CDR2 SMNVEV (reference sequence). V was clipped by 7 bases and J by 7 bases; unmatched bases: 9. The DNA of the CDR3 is TGTGCCAGCACCGGAGGGGGCGCAGGTGAAAAACTGTTTTTT. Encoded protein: CASTGGGAGEKLFF.

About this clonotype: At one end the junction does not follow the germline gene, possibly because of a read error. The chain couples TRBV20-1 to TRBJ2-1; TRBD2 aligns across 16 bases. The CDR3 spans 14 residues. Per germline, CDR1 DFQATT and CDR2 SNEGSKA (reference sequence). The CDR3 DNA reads TGCAGTGCCCTCGGGACTAGCGGGAGGGCCCATCCTCTCTTC. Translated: CSALGTSGRAHPLF.

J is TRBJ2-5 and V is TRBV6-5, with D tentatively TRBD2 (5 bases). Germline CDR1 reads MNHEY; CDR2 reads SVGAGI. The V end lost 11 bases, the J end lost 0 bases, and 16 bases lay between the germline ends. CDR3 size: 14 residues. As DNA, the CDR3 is TGTGCCTCACGGACCTGGGAGTACCAAGAGACCCAGTACTTC. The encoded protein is CASRTWEYQETQYF.

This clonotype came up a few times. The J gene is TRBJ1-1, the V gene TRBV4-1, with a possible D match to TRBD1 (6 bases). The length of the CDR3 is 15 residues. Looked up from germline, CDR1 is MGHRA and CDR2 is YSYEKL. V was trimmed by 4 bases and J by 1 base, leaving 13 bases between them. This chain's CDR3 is CASSPEPGQNTEAFF. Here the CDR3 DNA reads TGCGCCAGCAGCCCTGAACCGGGACAGAACACTGAAGCTTTCTTT.

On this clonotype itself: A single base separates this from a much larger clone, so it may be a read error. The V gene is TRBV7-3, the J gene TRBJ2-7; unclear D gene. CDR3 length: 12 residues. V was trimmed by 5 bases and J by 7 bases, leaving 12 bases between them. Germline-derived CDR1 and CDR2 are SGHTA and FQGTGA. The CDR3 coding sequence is TGTGCCAGCAGCGAAAACTGTGGGGAGCAGTACTTC. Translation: CASSENCGEQYF.

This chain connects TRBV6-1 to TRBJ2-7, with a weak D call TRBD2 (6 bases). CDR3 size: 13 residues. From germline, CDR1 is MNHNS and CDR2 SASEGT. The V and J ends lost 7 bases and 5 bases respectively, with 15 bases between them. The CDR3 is CASKSGEADEQYF. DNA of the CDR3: TGTGCCAGCAAGTCCGGGGAGGCAGACGAGCAGTACTTC.

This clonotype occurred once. The CDR3 DNA reads as TGCAGTGCTAGAGTTCCAGGGACGAGCAATCAGCCCCAGCATTTT. Amino acid sequence: CSARVPGTSNQPQHF. This chain uses TRBV20-1 with TRBJ1-5; weak D call: TRBD1 (5 bases). V lost 1 base and J 1 base, leaving 11 bases between the germline ends. The CDR3 loop spans 15 amino acids. CDR1 is DFQATT, CDR2 SNEGSKA, per germline (reference sequence).